Here is one TCR beta chain with its context. Participants spanned ages roughly 18 to 95 years and resided in about 25 US areas. This sample was included in a study of blood T cell repertoires in COVID-19. Across the whole study: Material from acute and convalescent COVID-19 was sourced from the United States, Italy and Spain. In each case, the material was cDNA or gDNA derived from T cells, B-cell-depleted T cells, or PBMCs.

Sequencing used immunoSEQ multiplex PCR; TCRdb keeps in-frame clones, though not all of them. The table shows 400,000 to 550,000 clones, with about 85% occurring only once. The V gene's germline CDR1 is SEHNR and CDR2 FQNEAQ (reference sequence). CDR3 length: 15 residues. Between the trimmed V and J ends, which lost 1 base and 7 bases, there was a span of 11 bases. The receptor was derived from a woman between 18 and 29 years old with acute COVID-19. This chain uses TRBV7-9 with TRBJ1-6, with a weak D call TRBD1 (5 bases). The sequenced sample consisted of PBMCs or T cells enriched from blood (not recorded which). CDR3 nucleotide sequence: TGTGCCAGCAGCTTAGTCGACAGTGTGAATTCACCCCTCCACTTT. Protein: CASSLVDSVNSPLHF.